This TCR beta chain was sequenced during a study of blood T cell repertoires in COVID-19. Study details: The cDNA or gDNA used as material had been derived from T cells, B-cell-depleted T cells, or PBMCs.

Per the authors' pipeline: Amplified reference gene primers provided the basis for estimating nucleated cell counts. The method was immunoSEQ multiplex PCR; TCRdb's version includes in-frame clones alone and lacks a portion of them. V and J calls and clone size follow that table, whereas D and trimming were derived from the DNA. The table shows about 210,000 clones, with around 85% occurring only once. Those enrolled in Seattle joined during active infection and were followed longitudinally afterward. Per the germline V gene, CDR1 is SGHDN and CDR2 is FVKESK. There are 13 residues in the CDR3. V lost 1 base and J 8 bases, leaving 11 bases between the germline ends.

The TCR sequence derives from a man aged 45-60 years with COVID-19, enrolled during active disease. The source material was peripheral blood. V usage is TRBV14 and J usage is TRBJ1-2, with D unclear. As DNA, the CDR3 is TGTGCCAGCAGCCAAGTCGGATTCGGGGGCTACACCTTC. Translating gives CASSQVGFGGYTF.